The 31 T cell receptor beta chains given below trace back to one sample, sequenced in a study of brain T cells in children with intractable seizures. Libraries were prepared by immunoSEQ multiplex PCR; TCRdb keeps only in-frame clonotypes and omits some of them. Here the sample spans fewer than 85,000 clones, approximately 94% being singletons. Sequences were derived from peripheral blood, sampled at surgery. Receptor source: a boy under two years old with tuberous sclerosis and intractable seizures.

This clone was recorded once. V gene TRBV6-5 combines with J gene TRBJ2-7; maybe TRBD2 (7 bases). The CDR3 is 14 amino acids. The V and J ends lost 6 bases and 5 bases respectively, with 17 bases between them. Germline assignment: CDR1 MNHEY and CDR2 SVGAGI. The CDR3 is CASRPEGGLHEQYF. CDR3 DNA: TGTGCCAGCAGACCCGAGGGGGGGTTACACGAGCAGTACTTC.

The chain has TRBV6-5 and TRBJ2-6; D ambiguous. The CDR3 sequence is 15 residues long. V was shortened by 0 bases and J by 8 bases, with 11 bases between the two germline ends. Germline CDR1 and CDR2: MNHEY and SVGAGI. CDR3 bases: TGTGCCAGCAGTTACTCGGTGCCGGTCCCCAACGTCCTGACTTTC. It translates to CASSYSVPVPNVLTF.

The CDR3 spells CASSEGRYEQYF. The CDR3 DNA reads TGTGCCAGCAGTGAAGGGCGCTACGAGCAGTACTTC. The genes are TRBV6-1 and TRBJ2-7; D is unclear. With 1 base removed from V and 3 bases from J, the gap between germline ends came to 4 bases. CDR3 length: 12 residues. Germline V gives CDR1 MNHNS, CDR2 SASEGT.

CDR3 protein: CASSPDITYEQYF. The CDR3 bases are TGTGCCAGCTCACCGGATATCACCTACGAGCAGTACTTC. The chain combines TRBV18 with TRBJ2-7, with D hard to call. The CDR3 spans 13 residues. Germline CDR1 and CDR2: KGHSH and LQKENI. V lost 3 bases to trimming and J lost 2 bases, with 8 bases between them.

The chain employs TRBV6-1 and TRBJ1-2; D uncertain. Germline CDR1 MNHNS, CDR2 SASEGT. V lost 2 bases and J lost 4, with 17 bases in between. This CDR3 contains 16 residues. In DNA, the CDR3 is TGTGCCAGCAGTGAATTCCTGGTCCGGGAGGGCTATGGCTACACCTTC. Translating gives CASSEFLVREGYGYTF.

This chain uses TRBV27 with TRBJ1-1, with D maybe TRBD1 (5 bases). The CDR3 is 13 amino acids. Trimming left V 2 bases short and J 7 bases short, with 11 bases between. Germline lookup yields CDR1 MNHEY and CDR2 SMNVEV (reference sequence). The DNA for the CDR3 is TGTGCCAGCAGTTTACTGTGGGGCAGTGAAGCTTTCTTT. This encodes CASSLLWGSEAFF.

This clone was seen a handful of times. V is TRBV5-8 and J is TRBJ1-5, with 8 positions matching TRBD1. V shed 4 bases and J 2 bases; nucleotides not matched to a gene: 8. CDR3 size: 16 residues. Germline V gene sequence: CDR1 SGHTS, CDR2 YDEGEE. This CDR3 is CASSGAGGEGNQPQHF. Here the CDR3 DNA reads TGTGCCAGCAGCGGTGCAGGGGGCGAGGGCAATCAGCCCCAGCATTTT.

This chain uses TRBV7-9 with TRBJ1-6; 10 bases agree with TRBD1. J gave up 8 bases and V 1 base, and 2 bases lay outside the gene matches. The CDR3 spans 15 residues. The V gene's germline CDR1 is SEHNR and CDR2 FQNEAQ (reference sequence). CDR3 nucleotides: TGTGCCAGCAGCTTAGTGGGGACAGGGGATTCACCCCTCCACTTT. This gives the protein CASSLVGTGDSPLHF.

As DNA, the CDR3 is TGCAGCGTTGAAGATCGGGCAGGGACTTCCCCCTCCTACAATGAGCAGTTCTTC. Its translation: CSVEDRAGTSPSYNEQFF. The rearrangement uses TRBV29-1 and TRBJ2-1; tentative D call: TRBD2 (6 bases). CDR1 is SQVTM, CDR2 ANQGSEA, per germline. Between the trimmed V and J ends, which lost 0 bases and 0 bases, there was a span of 18 bases. This CDR3 is 18 amino acids long.

This rearrangement joins TRBV29-1 to TRBJ1-4; no definite D call. V dropped 6 bases and J dropped 3 bases, with 8 bases sitting between them. Germline V lookup: CDR1 SQVTM, CDR2 ANQGSEA. The CDR3 runs to 12 residues. CDR3 amino acids: CSVRGANEKLFF. CDR3 in DNA: TGCAGCGTCCGTGGGGCTAATGAAAAACTGTTTTTT.

The V gene is TRBV7-9, the J gene TRBJ2-1; 8 nucleotides align to TRBD2. The CDR3 is made up of 18 amino acids. J was trimmed by 4 bases and V by 3 bases; bases with no gene match: 14. CDR1 is SEHNR and CDR2 is FQNEAQ in the germline V gene (reference sequence). DNA of the CDR3: TGTGCCAGCAGCTTTTCAAGCTTAGCCGGGAGGGGTTACAATGAGCAGTTCTTC. As protein: CASSFSSLAGRGYNEQFF.

The chain is built from TRBV6-5 and TRBJ2-7; 7 positions agree with TRBD1. Germline V gene sequence: CDR1 MNHEY, CDR2 SVGAGI. With V trimmed by 5 bases and J by 4 bases, 8 bases remained unmatched. The CDR3 is 14 residues long. DNA for the CDR3: TGTGCCAGCAGTCCATTGACACAGGGGTACGAGCAGTACTTC. Translation: CASSPLTQGYEQYF.

The chain links TRBV24-1 to TRBJ1-1; 10 bases agree with TRBD1. Germline lookup yields CDR1 KGHDR and CDR2 SFDVKD. The CDR3 has 13 amino acids. The J segment lost 1 base and the V segment lost 10 bases, leaving 2 bases of the junction unmatched. The CDR3 is CATTGGSNTEAFF. The CDR3 DNA follows: TGTGCCACGACAGGGGGCTCGAACACTGAAGCTTTCTTT.

V usage is TRBV6-1 and J usage is TRBJ1-5; TRBD1 matches at 8 bases. V lost 1 base, J lost 6 bases, and 5 bases stayed unmatched. From germline, CDR1 is MNHNS and CDR2 SASEGT. This CDR3 region has 15 residues. CDR3 sequence (DNA): TGTGCCAGCAGTGAAGGGACAGGGTTGGGTCAGCCCCAGCATTTT. As protein: CASSEGTGLGQPQHF.

J is TRBJ1-5 and V is TRBV30; D may be TRBD1 (5 bases). Germline loops: CDR1 GTSNPN, CDR2 SVGIG (reference sequence). Trimming removed 1 base from V and 5 bases from J, with 15 bases in between. This CDR3 is built from 15 residues. As DNA, the CDR3 is TGTGCCTGGAGTGCATATGGACATACCTATCAGCCCCAGCATTTT. Translation: CAWSAYGHTYQPQHF.

Comments on this clone: The same CDR3 is also encoded by other DNA sequences in this sample. This chain links TRBV5-6 with TRBJ2-2, with D hard to call. The CDR3 runs to 12 residues. Germline-derived CDR1 and CDR2 are SGHDT and YYEEEE. Trimming stripped 0 bases from V and 6 bases from J, with 3 bases between. The CDR3 protein is CASSLVAGELFF. Written as DNA, the CDR3 is TGTGCCAGCAGCTTGGTTGCCGGGGAGCTGTTTTTT. The whole variable domain, filled in from reference TRBV5-6 and TRBJ2-2, reads DAGVTQSPTHLIKTRGQQVTLRCSPKSGHDTVSWYQQALGQGPQFIFQYYEEEERQRGNFPDRFSGHQFPNYSSELNVNALLLGDSALYLCASSLVAGELFFGEGSRLTVL.

This chain connects TRBV9 to TRBJ1-2; 7 bases match TRBD1. The CDR3 consists of 15 residues. The V gene's germline CDR1 is SGDLS and CDR2 YYNGEE. The trim removed 1 base at V and 1 base at J, leaving 4 bases unmatched. CDR3 DNA: TGTGCCAGCAGCGTACTGACAGGGCTTAACTATGGCTACACCTTC. This codes for CASSVLTGLNYGYTF.

V is TRBV5-1 and J is TRBJ1-3; D is undetermined. This CDR3 is built from 16 residues. Germline V gene sequence: CDR1 SGHRS, CDR2 YFSETQ. Between the trimmed V and J ends, which lost 0 bases and 0 bases, there was a span of 10 bases. CDR3 sequence reads: CASSLGDALSGNTIYF. For the CDR3, the DNA is TGCGCCAGCAGCTTGGGGGATGCGCTCTCTGGAAACACCATATATTTT. The full variable domain, rest sourced from reference TRBV5-1 and TRBJ1-3, is KAGVTQTPRYLIKTRGQQVTLSCSPISGHRSVSWYQQTPGQGLQFLFEYFSETQRNKGNFPGRFSGRQFSNSRSEMNVSTLELGDSALYLCASSLGDALSGNTIYFGEGSWLTVV.

With regard to this clone: A junction boundary mismatches the germline segment, possibly from a read error. V is TRBV4-2 and J is TRBJ2-7; the D call may be TRBD1 or TRBD2 (6 bases each). The germline gives CDR1 LGHNA, CDR2 YNFKEQ. This CDR3 spans 17 amino acids. The CDR3 DNA follows: TGTGCCAGCAGTCAAGAGAATTTGGGGGGCGCTTCCTACGAGCAGTACTTC. Its protein product is CASSQENLGGASYEQYF.

The chain uses TRBV15 and TRBJ2-7; the D gene is possibly TRBD1 (5 bases). Germline assignment: CDR1 LNHNV and CDR2 YYDKDF (reference sequence). This CDR3 has 15 amino acids. The germline V and J ends were trimmed by 3 bases and 0 bases, with 12 bases remaining between them. The CDR3 nucleotides read TGTGCCACCAGCAGGGAACAGGATAACTCCTACGAGCAGTACTTC. Amino acid sequence: CATSREQDNSYEQYF.

The chain couples TRBV19 to TRBJ1-2; perhaps TRBD1 as D (6 bases). This CDR3 has 13 residues. Germline assignment: CDR1 LNHDA and CDR2 SQIVND (reference sequence). The V and J ends lost 5 bases and 5 bases respectively, with 12 bases between them. The CDR3 reads CASSPRGAYGYTF. The CDR3 nucleotides are TGTGCCAGTAGTCCCAGGGGCGCGTATGGCTACACCTTC.

The chain combines TRBV7-3 with TRBJ1-1; 8 positions agree with TRBD1. Germline V gene sequence: CDR1 SGHTA, CDR2 FQGTGA. The CDR3 spans 13 residues. V lost 2 bases, J lost 12 bases, and 8 bases stayed unmatched. The CDR3 spells CASSLETGGRTFF. CDR3 coding DNA: TGTGCCAGCAGCTTAGAAACAGGGGGAAGAACTTTCTTT.

The V and J genes are TRBV7-9 and TRBJ1-2; the match to TRBD1 covers 7 bases. Germline assignment: CDR1 SEHNR and CDR2 FQNEAQ (reference sequence). The V segment lost 4 bases and the J segment 5 bases; nucleotides outside the gene matches: 10. The CDR3 is made up of 15 amino acids. This chain's CDR3 is CASSSSDREPYGYTF. As DNA, the CDR3 is TGTGCCAGCAGCTCCTCAGACAGGGAGCCTTATGGCTACACCTTC.

V usage is TRBV18 and J usage is TRBJ2-1; 9 positions match TRBD1. CDR1 is KGHSH and CDR2 is LQKENI in the germline V gene. V dropped 6 bases and J dropped 6; count of bases not matched to a gene: 6. The CDR3 has 14 residues. In DNA, the CDR3 is TGTGCCAGCTCGGGGGACAGGGCTACCAATGAGCAGTTCTTC. This gives the protein CASSGDRATNEQFF.

The chain recombines TRBV4-1 with TRBJ2-1; 8 nucleotides line up with TRBD2. The length of the CDR3 is 15 residues. The ends lost 1 base at V and 2 bases at J; junction bases unmatched: 1. Germline-derived CDR1 and CDR2 are MGHRA and YSYEKL. The chain's CDR3 is CASSQVGGAYNEQFF. The CDR3 nucleotides read TGCGCCAGCAGCCAAGTCGGGGGGGCCTACAATGAGCAGTTCTTC.

This clone was found once. The J gene is TRBJ1-2, the V gene TRBV10-3; D uncertain. Germline V gene sequence: CDR1 ENHRY, CDR2 SYGVKD. CDR3 length equals 13 residues. The ends were cut back, 4 bases at V and 4 bases at J, with 10 bases in the middle. Here the CDR3 reads CAISVPGRYGYTF. The CDR3 bases are TGTGCCATCAGTGTGCCGGGCCGCTATGGCTACACCTTC.

This chain links TRBV19 with TRBJ2-5; 12 nucleotides agree with TRBD2. CDR3 length: 17 residues. Looked up from germline, CDR1 is LNHDA and CDR2 is SQIVND (reference sequence). Trimming removed 5 bases from V and 1 base from J; junction bases left unmatched: 8. DNA for the CDR3: TGTGCCAGTAGTTTAGGACTAGCGGGAACTCGCCAAGAGACCCAGTACTTC. It codes for CASSLGLAGTRQETQYF.

This clone was found a few times. J is TRBJ1-1 and V is TRBV21-1. TRBV21-1 represents a pseudogene. The CDR3 covers 13 residues. CDR3 sequence reads: CASSKAGNTEAFF. CDR3 DNA: TGTGCCAGCAGCAAAGCAGGGAACACTGAAGCTTTCTTT.

The chain carries TRBV24-1 and TRBJ1-1; D is undetermined. Trimming stripped 7 bases from V and 5 bases from J, with 22 bases between. CDR1 and CDR2 from the germline V gene are KGHDR and SFDVKD. There are 16 residues in the CDR3. The CDR3: CATRRFHSGFRTEAFF. In DNA, the CDR3 is TGTGCCACCAGACGGTTCCATAGCGGGTTTCGTACTGAAGCTTTCTTT.

The sample holds one count of this clone. The chain is built from TRBV4-2 and TRBJ2-5; no clear D gene. Per the germline V gene, CDR1 is LGHNA and CDR2 is YNFKEQ. Trimming pared 1 base from V and 1 base from J, leaving 13 bases between. This CDR3 has 16 amino acids. The chain's CDR3 is CASSQGPVPIQETQYF. As DNA, the CDR3 is TGTGCCAGCAGCCAAGGGCCAGTCCCCATCCAAGAGACCCAGTACTTC.

This chain connects TRBV30 to TRBJ1-2; weak D call: TRBD1 (5 bases). CDR1 and CDR2 (germline): GTSNPN, SVGIG (reference sequence). CDR3 length: 13 residues. Between the trimmed V and J ends, which lost 4 bases and 3 bases, there was a span of 12 bases. The CDR3 here is CAWTRGRDYGYTF. The CDR3 nucleotides read TGTGCCTGGACGAGGGGCAGGGACTATGGCTACACCTTC.